The sequence of this T cell receptor (beta chain) was determined in a study of vaccination and CD4 T cells after COVID-19 (dated by TCRdb to the early 2020s). The study in broad terms: Convalescent patients had a positive SARS-CoV-2 result on nasal swab PCR, and of these patients, 8 or 9 had mild disease and one had severe disease. Participants got two doses of the Pfizer-BioNTech BNT162b2 vaccine (n=8) or two doses of the Moderna mRNA-1273 vaccine (n=2). For stimulating the cultures, overlapping spike peptide pools were used, derived from SARS-CoV-2 as well as from the common cold coronaviruses HCoV-NL63, HCoV-OC43 and HCoV-229E. In nine to eleven COVID-19 convalescent patients and a few infection-naive healthy vaccine recipients, researchers compared the spike-specific CD4+ TCR repertoire from before mRNA vaccination with the repertoire from after. In control cultures, a CEFX viral epitope pool was used as positive control, an HIV-1 Nef peptide pool was used as negative control, or no peptide was added. Post-COVID blood samples were collected from convalescent patients a median of approximately 100 days after diagnosis, with a range of about 30 to 161 days. The time from the second vaccine dose to post-vaccine blood sampling had a median of around 72 days and ranged from roughly 13 to 241 days. Six males and four females were included in the convalescent cohort, with two Hispanic individuals, seven Caucasians, two Asians and one multiracial person represented. Points the paper makes about the study in general: Only a relatively small number of convalescent patients were included in the study, and early timepoints following natural infection were not analyzed. The median count of SARS-CoV-2-reactive clonotypes went up from 20 to 25 after infection to 38 after vaccination, although the change was not significant. Of the vaccine-specific clones in convalescent patients, 304 of 307, or nearly all, reacted only to SARS-CoV-2 spike and did not cross-react with common cold coronaviruses. Among convalescent patients, a median about 90% of the SARS-CoV-2-reactive clones seen after vaccination appeared only after vaccination, which suggests priming specific to the vaccine.

Libraries were built with PCR. DNA from cultured CD4+ T cells underwent TCR sequencing with the Oncomine TCR Beta short-read assay at the Johns Hopkins FTIC core. The QIAamp micro DNA kit was used to extract genomic DNA from the cultured CD4+ T cells. Oncomine TCR Beta libraries from cultured CD4+ T cells were pooled using unique dual indexes and sequenced on an Illumina iSeq 100. The study's processing was this. Non-productive sequences were removed, and CDR3s that did not start with C, did not end with F or W, or were shorter than 7 amino acids were discarded. Antigen-specific clonotypes were identified with the MANAFEST web application by comparing peptide-stimulated wells with reference and other culture wells. Positive clones required FDR below 0.05, an odds ratio above 5, and productive frequency above 0.1% in at least two of three replicate wells. A clonotype counted as cross-reactive if it showed significant expansion both in the SARS-CoV-2 spike wells and in at least one common cold coronavirus spike condition. Similarity between CDR3 sequences was evaluated in R version 3.6.1 using Levenshtein distances (stringdist) and unrooted phylogenetic trees (ape). In TCRdb, the public reads were trimmed at Q25 with fastp and aligned with MiXCR, with productive beta chains retained. All rows with the same CDR3 protein become a single entry with the most common DNA and genes. TCRdb's processing, not the study's, gives the V and J calls here. Recorded for this sample are under 25,000 distinct CDR3 sequences; around 55% of them occurred a single time. The ten largest clones capture approximately 7.5% of the sample.

This clonotype has only a few counts. What this receptor recognizes is not known. Qualities for individual bases were not recorded, and no much larger clone is one base off. What this sample's treatment or condition label stands for: 10-day PBMC culture with coronavirus spike peptide pools or control peptides (ViraFEST assay). The study used the ViraFEST assay, which expanded antigen-specific T cells with peptide pools and then identified expanded clonotypes by TCR sequencing. The convalescent patients' positive SARS-CoV-2 PCR tests fell between March and December 2020, which was before the Alpha, Beta and Delta variants emerged in the United States. Each well held around 1.9 million PBMCs cultured with approximately 9.2 ug/ml peptide pools in IMDM containing approximately 5% human AB serum and roughly 10 IU/ml IL-2. On days 3 and 7, half of the culture medium was replaced with fresh IL-2-containing medium. Once the cells had been in culture for over nine days, the EasySep CD4+ T cell isolation kit was used to isolate CD4+ T cells by negative selection. Ficoll-Paque Plus gradient centrifugation was used to isolate PBMCs from whole blood, and the isolated PBMCs were then either used fresh or cryopreserved at -140C. Culture conditions were generally each tested in triplicate wells.

Trimming costs V 4 bases and J 6 bases, and their ends lie 13 bases apart. Spanning cysteine to phenylalanine, the CDR3 consists of 15 amino acids. Only the CDR3 DNA is retained, 45 bases long and in frame from the first base. For CDR1 and CDR2, the germline V gene lists SGHTA and FQGNSA. Here the chain combines TRBV7-2 and TRBJ1-6; the D gene is perhaps TRBD1, on 5 matching bases. Material: CD4+ T cells from blood, cultured in vitro. This clonotype was obtained from a human donor who had recovered from COVID-19. The CDR3 amino acid sequence is: CASSSMIGANSPLHF. In nucleotide form, the sequence is TGTGCCAGCAGCTCCATGATTGGGGCTAATTCACCCCTCCACTTT.